This TCR beta chain derives from a study of OX40 agonist ivuxolimab in advanced cancers. Regarding this clone: Its antigen is still unknown.

The protocol was immunoSEQ multiplex PCR, while the TCRdb copy is restricted to in-frame clones and leaves out a portion. This sample has tens of thousands of clones, with about 86% found just once. Blood samples were obtained at baseline, cycle 4 day 1, and cycle 7 day 1. This CDR3 comprises 17 residues. J was trimmed by 1 base and V by 4 bases; bases with no gene match: 3. CDR1 and CDR2 (germline): SGHRS, YFSETQ. Study-wide findings and caveats: Several nonresponders also turned out to have low normalized T-cell clonal expansion.

The receptor was isolated from an adult with an advanced solid tumor such as melanoma, head and neck, liver or kidney cancer. The sequenced sample was CD4+ or CD8+ T cells sorted from blood, obtained in a trial of the OX40 agonist ivuxolimab. This chain links TRBV5-1 with TRBJ2-1; 15 nucleotides align to TRBD2. The CDR3 DNA sequence: TGCGCCAGCAGCCCGGGGACTAGCGGGAGGTCCTACAATGAGCAGTTCTTC. Its protein product is CASSPGTSGRSYNEQFF. The entire variable domain, with the rest obtained from reference TRBV5-1 and TRBJ2-1, is as follows: KAGVTQTPRYLIKTRGQQVTLSCSPISGHRSVSWYQQTPGQGLQFLFEYFSETQRNKGNFPGRFSGRQFSNSRSEMNVSTLELGDSALYLCASSPGTSGRSYNEQFFGPGTRLTVL.